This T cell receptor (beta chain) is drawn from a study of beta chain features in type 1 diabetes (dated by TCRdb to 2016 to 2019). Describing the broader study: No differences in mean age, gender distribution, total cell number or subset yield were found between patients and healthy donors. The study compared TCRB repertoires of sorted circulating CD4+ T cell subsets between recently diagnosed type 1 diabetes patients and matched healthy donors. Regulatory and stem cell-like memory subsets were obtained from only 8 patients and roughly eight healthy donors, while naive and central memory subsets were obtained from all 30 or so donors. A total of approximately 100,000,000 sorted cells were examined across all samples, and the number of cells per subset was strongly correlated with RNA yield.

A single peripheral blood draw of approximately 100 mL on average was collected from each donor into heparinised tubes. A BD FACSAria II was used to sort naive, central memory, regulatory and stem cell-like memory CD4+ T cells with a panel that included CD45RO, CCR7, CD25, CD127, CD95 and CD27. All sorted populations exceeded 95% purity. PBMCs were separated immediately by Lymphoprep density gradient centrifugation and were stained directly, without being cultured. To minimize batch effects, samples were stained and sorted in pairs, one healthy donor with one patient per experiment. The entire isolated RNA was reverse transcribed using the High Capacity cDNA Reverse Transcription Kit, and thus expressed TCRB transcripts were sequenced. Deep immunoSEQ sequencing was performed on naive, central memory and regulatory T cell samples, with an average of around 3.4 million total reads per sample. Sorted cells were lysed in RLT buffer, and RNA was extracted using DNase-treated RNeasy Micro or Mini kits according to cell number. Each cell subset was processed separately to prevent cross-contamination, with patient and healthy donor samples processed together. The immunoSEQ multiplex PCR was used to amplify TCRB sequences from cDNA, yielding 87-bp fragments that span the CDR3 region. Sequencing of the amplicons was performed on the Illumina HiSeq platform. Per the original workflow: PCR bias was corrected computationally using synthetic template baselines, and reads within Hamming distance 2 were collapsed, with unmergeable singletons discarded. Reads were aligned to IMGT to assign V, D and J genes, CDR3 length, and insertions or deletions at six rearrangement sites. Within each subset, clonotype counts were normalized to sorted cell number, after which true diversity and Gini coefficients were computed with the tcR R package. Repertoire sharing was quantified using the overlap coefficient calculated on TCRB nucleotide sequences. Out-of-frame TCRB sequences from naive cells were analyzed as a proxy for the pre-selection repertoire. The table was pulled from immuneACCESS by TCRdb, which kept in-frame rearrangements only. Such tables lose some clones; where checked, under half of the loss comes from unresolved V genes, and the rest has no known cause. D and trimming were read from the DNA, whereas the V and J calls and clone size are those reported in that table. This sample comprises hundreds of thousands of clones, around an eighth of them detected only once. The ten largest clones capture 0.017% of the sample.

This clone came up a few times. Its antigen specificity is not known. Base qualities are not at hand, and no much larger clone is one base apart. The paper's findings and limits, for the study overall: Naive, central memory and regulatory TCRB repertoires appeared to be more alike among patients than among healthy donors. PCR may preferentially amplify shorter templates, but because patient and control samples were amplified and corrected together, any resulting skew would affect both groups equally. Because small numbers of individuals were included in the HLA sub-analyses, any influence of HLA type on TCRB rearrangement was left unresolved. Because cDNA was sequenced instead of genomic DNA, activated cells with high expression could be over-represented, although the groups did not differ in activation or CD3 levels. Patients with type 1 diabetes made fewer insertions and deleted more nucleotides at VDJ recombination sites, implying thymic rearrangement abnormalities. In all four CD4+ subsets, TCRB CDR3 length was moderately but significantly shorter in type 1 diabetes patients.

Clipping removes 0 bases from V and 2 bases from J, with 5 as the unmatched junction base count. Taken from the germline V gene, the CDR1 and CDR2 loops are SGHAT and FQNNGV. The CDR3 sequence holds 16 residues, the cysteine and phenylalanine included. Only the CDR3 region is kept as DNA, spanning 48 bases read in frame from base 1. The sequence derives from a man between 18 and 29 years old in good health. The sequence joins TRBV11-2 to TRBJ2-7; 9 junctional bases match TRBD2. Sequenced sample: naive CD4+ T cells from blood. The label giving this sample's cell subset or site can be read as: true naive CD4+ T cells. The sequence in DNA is TGTGCCAGCAGCTTAGATAGCGGGGGAGCCCCCTACGAGCAGTACTTC. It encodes CASSLDSGGAPYEQYF.